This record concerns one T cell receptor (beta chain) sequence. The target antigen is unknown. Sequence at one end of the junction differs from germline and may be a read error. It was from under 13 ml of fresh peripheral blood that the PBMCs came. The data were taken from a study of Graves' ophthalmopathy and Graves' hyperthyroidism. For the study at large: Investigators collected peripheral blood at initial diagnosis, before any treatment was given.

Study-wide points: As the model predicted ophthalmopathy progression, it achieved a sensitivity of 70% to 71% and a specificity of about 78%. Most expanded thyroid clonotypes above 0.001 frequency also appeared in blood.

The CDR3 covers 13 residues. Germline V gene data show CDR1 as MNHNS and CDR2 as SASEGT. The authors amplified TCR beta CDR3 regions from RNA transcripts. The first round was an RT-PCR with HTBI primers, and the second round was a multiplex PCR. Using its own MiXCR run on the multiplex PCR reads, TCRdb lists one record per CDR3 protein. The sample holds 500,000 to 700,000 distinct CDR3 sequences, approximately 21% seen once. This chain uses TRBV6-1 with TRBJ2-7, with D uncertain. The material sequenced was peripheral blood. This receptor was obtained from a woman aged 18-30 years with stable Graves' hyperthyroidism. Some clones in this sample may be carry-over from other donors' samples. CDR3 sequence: CASSEEPTYDQYF. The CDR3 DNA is TGTGCCAGCAGTGAGGAGCCTACCTACGATCAGTACTTC.